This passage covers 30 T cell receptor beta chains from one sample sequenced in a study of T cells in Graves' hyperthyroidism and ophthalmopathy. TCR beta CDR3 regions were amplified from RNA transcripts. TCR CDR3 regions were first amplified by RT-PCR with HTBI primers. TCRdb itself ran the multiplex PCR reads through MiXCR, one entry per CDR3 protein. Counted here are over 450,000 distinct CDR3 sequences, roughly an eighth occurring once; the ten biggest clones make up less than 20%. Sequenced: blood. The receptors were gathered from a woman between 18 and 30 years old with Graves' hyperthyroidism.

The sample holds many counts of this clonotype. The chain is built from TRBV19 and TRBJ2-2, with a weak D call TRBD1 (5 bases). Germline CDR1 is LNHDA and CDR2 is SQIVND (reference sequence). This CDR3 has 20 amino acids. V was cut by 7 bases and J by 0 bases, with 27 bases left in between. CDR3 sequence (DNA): TGTGCCAGTACCCCTTTAAGGTTCAGGGAAAGAAAGGCGAACACCGGGGAGCTGTTTTTT. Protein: CASTPLRFRERKANTGELFF. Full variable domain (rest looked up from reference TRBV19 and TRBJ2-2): DGGITQSPKYLFRKEGQNVTLSCEQNLNHDAMYWYRQDPGQGLRLIYYSQIVNDFQKGDIAEGYSVSREKKESFPLTVTSAQKNPTAFYLCASTPLRFRERKANTGELFFGEGSRLTVL.

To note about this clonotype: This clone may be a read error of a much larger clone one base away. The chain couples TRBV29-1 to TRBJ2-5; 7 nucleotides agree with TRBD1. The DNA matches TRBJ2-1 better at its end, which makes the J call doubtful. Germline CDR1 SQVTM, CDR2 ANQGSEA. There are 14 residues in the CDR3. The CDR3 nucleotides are TGCAGCGTGCTTTGGGACAGTGGGTTGGAGACCCAGTTCTTC. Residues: CSVLWDSGLETQFF.

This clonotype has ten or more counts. The CDR3 here is CASSQGYSSGELFF. CDR3 DNA: TGTGCCAGCAGCCAAGGCTATAGTTCCGGGGAGCTGTTTTTT. This chain joins TRBV3-1 and TRBJ2-2; the D is unclear. The CDR3 consists of 14 residues. Per the germline V gene, CDR1 is LGHDT and CDR2 is YNNKEL (reference sequence). V was pared by 1 base and J by 6 bases, with 9 bases between.

CDR3 in amino acids: CASSLTLQGSTDTQYF. The CDR3 DNA sequence: TGTGCCAGCAGTTTAACCCTACAGGGTAGCACAGATACGCAGTATTTT. The chain has TRBV28 and TRBJ2-3, with D tentatively TRBD1 (6 bases). Germline V gene lookup returns CDR1 MDHEN and CDR2 SYDVKM. Between the trimmed V and J ends, which lost 2 bases and 0 bases, there was a span of 12 bases. The CDR3 covers 16 residues.

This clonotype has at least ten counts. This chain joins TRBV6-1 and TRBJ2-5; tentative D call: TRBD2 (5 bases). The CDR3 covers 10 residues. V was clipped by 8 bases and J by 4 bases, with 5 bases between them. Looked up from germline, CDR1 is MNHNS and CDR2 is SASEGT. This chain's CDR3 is CASEGETQYF. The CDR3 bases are TGTGCCAGCGAGGGAGAGACCCAGTACTTC.

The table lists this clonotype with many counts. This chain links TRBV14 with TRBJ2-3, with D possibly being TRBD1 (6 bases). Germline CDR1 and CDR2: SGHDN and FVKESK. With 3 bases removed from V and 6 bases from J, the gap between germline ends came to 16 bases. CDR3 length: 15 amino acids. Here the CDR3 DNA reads TGTGCCAGCAGCCAGCTGGGACAAAAGCTCGATACGCAGTATTTT. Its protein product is CASSQLGQKLDTQYF.

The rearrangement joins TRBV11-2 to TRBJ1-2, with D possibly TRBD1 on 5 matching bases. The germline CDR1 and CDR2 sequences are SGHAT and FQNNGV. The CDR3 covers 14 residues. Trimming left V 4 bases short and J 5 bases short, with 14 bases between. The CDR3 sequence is CASSSSARGYGYTF. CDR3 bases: TGTGCCAGCAGCTCGTCGGCACGGGGGTATGGCTACACCTTC.

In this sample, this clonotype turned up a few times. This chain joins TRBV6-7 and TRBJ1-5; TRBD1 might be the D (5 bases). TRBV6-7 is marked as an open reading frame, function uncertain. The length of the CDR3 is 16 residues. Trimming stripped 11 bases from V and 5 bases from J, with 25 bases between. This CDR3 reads CASLTTRGCRDQPQHF. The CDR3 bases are TGTGCCTCACTTACGACAAGGGGCTGTCGGGATCAGCCCCAGCATTTT.

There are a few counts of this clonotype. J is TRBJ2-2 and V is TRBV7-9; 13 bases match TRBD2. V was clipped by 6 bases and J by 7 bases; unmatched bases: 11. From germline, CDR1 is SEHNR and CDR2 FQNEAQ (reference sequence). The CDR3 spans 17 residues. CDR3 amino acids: CASRHFGTSGNLGELFF. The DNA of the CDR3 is TGTGCCAGCAGGCATTTCGGGACTAGCGGGAATCTCGGGGAGCTGTTTTTT.

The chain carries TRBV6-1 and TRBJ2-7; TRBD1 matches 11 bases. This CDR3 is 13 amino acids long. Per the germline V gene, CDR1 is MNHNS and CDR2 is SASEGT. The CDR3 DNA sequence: TGTGCCATCAGTCCCGGGACAGGGGGCGAGCAGTACGTC. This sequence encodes CAISPGTGGEQYV.

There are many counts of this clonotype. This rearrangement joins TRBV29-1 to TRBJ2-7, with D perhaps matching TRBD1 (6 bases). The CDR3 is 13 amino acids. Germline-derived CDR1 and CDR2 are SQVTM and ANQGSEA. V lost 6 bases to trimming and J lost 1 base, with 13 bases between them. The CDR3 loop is CSVAPRGSYEQYF. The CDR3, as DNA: TGCAGCGTAGCTCCCAGGGGATCCTACGAGCAGTACTTC.

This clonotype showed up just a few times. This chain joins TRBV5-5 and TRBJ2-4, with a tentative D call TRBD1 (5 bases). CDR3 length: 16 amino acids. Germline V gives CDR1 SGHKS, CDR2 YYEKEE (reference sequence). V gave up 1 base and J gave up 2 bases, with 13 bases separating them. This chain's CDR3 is CASSLPGSSTKNIQYF. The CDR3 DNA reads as TGTGCCAGCAGCTTGCCAGGGTCTTCTACCAAAAACATTCAGTACTTC. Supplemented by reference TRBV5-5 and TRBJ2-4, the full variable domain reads DAGVTQSPTHLIKTRGQQVTLRCSPISGHKSVSWYQQVLGQGPQFIFQYYEKEERGRGNFPDRFSARQFPNYSSELNVNALLLGDSALYLCASSLPGSSTKNIQYFGAGTRLSVL.

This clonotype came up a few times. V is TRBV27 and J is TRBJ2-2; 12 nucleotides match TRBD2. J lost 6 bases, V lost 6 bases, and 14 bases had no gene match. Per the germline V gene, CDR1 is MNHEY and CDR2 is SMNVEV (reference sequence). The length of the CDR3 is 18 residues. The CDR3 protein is CASSPASGRAVLPGELFF. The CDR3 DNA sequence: TGTGCCAGCAGCCCAGCTAGCGGGAGGGCCGTTTTACCCGGGGAGCTGTTTTTT.

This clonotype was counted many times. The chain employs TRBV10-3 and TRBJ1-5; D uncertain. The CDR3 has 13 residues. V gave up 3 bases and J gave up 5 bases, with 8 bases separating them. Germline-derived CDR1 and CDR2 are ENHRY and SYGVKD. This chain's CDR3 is CAISDWEDQPQHF. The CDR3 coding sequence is TGTGCCATCAGTGACTGGGAGGATCAGCCCCAGCATTTT.

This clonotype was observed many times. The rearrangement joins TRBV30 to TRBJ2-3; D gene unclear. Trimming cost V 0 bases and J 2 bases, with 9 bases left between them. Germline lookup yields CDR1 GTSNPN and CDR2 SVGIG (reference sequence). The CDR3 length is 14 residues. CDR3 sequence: CAWSVRRITDTQYF. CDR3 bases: TGTGCCTGGAGTGTGCGGCGGATCACAGATACGCAGTATTTT.

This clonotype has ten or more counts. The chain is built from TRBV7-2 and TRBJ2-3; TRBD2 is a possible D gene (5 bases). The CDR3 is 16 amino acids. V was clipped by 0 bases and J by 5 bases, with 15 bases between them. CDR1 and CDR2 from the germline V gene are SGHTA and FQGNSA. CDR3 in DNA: TGTGCCAGCAGCTTAGCAGCTGGACTGTTCCGAGATACGCAGTATTTT. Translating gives CASSLAAGLFRDTQYF. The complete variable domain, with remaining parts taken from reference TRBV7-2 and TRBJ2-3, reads GAGVSQSPSNKVTEKGKDVELRCDPISGHTALYWYRQSLGQGLEFLIYFQGNSAPDKSGLPSDRFSAERTGGSVSTLTIQRTQQEDSAVYLCASSLAAGLFRDTQYFGPGTRLTVL.

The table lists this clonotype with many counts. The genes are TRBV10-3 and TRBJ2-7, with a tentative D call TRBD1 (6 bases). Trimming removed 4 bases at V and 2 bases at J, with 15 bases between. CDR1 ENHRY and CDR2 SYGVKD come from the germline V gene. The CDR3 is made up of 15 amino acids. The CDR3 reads CAISGSDRKAYEQYF. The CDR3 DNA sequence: TGTGCCATCAGTGGATCTGACAGGAAGGCCTACGAGCAGTACTTC.

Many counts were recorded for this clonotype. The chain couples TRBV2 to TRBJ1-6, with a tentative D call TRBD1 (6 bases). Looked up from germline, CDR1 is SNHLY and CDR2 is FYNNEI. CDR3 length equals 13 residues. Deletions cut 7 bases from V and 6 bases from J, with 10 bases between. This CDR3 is CASKVRGNSPLHF. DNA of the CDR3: TGTGCCAGCAAGGTCAGGGGTAATTCACCCCTCCACTTT.

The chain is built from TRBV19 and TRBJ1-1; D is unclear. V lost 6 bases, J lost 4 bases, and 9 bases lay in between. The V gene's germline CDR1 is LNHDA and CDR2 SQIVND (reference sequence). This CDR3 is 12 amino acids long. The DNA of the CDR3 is TGTGCCAGTAGGGCCCCGTTCACTGAAGCTTTCTTT. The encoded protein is CASRAPFTEAFF.

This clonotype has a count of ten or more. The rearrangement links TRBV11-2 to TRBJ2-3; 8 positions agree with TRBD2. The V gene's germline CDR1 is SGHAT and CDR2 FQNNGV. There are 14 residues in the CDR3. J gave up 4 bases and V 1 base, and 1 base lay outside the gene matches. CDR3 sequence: CASSLAGGADTQYF. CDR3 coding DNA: TGTGCCAGCAGCTTAGCGGGGGGGGCAGATACGCAGTATTTT.

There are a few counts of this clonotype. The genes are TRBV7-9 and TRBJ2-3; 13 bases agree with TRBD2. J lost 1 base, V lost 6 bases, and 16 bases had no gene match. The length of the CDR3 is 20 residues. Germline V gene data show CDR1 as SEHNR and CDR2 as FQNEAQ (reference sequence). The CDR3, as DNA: TGTGCCAGCAGGCCCCCTCGGGAACTAGCGGGAGGGCCCGGCACAGATACGCAGTATTTT. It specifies CASRPPRELAGGPGTDTQYF.

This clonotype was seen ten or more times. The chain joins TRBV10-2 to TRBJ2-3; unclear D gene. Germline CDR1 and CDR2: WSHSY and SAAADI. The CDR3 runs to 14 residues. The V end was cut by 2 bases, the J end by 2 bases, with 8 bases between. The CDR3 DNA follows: TGCGCCAGCAGTGAGGACTCAACCACAGATACGCAGTATTTT. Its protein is CASSEDSTTDTQYF.

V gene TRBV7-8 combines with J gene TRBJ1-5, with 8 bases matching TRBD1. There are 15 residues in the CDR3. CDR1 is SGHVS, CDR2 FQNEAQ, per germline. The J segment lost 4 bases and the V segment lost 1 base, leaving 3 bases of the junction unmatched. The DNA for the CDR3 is TGTGCCAGCAGCTTAGGGACAGGGCTGAATCAGCCCCAGCATTTT. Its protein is CASSLGTGLNQPQHF.

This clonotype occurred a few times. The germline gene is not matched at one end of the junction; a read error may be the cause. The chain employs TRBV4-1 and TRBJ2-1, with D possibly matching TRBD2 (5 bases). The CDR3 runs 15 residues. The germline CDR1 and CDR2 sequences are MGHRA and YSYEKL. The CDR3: CASSQGEGDWNERFF. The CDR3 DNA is TGCGCCAGCAGCCAAGGAGAGGGCGACTGGAATGAGCGGTTCTTC.

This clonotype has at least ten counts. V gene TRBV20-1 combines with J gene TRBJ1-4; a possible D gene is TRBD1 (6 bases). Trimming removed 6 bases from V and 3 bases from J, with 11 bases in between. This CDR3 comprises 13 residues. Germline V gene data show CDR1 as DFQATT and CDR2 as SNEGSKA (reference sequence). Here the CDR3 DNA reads TGCAGTGCGAGGGGGGCGGCTAATGAAAAACTGTTTTTT. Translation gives CSARGAANEKLFF.

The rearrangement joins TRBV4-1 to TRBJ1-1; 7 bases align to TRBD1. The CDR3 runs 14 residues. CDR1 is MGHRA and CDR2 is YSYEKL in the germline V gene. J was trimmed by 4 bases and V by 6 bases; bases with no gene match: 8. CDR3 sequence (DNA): TGCGCCAGCAGAAACCCAACAGGGGCCACTGAAGCTTTCTTT. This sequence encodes CASRNPTGATEAFF.

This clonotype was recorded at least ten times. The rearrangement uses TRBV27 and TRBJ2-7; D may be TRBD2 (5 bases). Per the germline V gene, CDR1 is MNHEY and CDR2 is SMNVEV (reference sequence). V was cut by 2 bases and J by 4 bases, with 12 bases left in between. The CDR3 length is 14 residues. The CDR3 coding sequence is TGTGCCAGCAGTTTACGAGGACGGGAATACGAGCAGTACGTC. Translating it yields CASSLRGREYEQYV.

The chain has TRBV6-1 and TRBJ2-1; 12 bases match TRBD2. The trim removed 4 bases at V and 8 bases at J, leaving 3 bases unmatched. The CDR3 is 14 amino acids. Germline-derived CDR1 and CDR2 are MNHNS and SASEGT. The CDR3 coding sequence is TGTGCCAGCAGTGCCGGGACTAGCGGGTATGAGCAGTTCTTC. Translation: CASSAGTSGYEQFF.

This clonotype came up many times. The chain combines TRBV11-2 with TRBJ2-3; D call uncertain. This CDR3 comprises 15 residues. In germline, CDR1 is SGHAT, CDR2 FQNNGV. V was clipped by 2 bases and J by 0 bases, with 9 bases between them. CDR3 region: CASSLIVWSTDTQYF. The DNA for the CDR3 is TGTGCCAGCAGCTTAATTGTTTGGAGCACAGATACGCAGTATTTT.

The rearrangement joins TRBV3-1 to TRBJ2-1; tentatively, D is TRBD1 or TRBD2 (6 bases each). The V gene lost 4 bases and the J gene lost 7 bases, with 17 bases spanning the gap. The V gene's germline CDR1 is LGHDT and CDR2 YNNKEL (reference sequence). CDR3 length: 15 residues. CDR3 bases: TGTGCCAGCAGCCTAGGGGGGTCATACGAAAATGAGCAGTTCTTC. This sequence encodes CASSLGGSYENEQFF.